This TCR beta chain came from a study of T cell responses to AZD1222 COVID-19 vaccine. Study-level findings and limits: It should be noted that donors were predominantly white British and more often female, and clonal diversity was possibly underestimated. Across the whole spike, CD4 TCRs peaked at regions 160-218 and 743-854.

Regarding this clone: The antigen remains undetermined.

Repertoires were generated with immunoSEQ multiplex PCR, while TCRdb's copy carries only in-frame clones and drops some. The top ten clones hold roughly 2.7% of a sample with 100,000 to 120,000 clones, roughly 90% of them seen once. Germline loops: CDR1 LNHDA, CDR2 SQIVND (reference sequence). V was shortened by 3 bases and J by 7 bases, with 16 bases between the two germline ends. The CDR3 runs 15 residues. The input for sequencing was peripheral blood, taken on day 0 of AZD1222 vaccination. The sequence derives from an adult in good health. The rearrangement uses TRBV19 and TRBJ2-1; D may be TRBD2 (5 bases). The CDR3 loop is CASSIRTLAWNEQFF. For the CDR3, the DNA is TGTGCCAGTAGTATTCGGACGCTAGCATGGAATGAGCAGTTCTTC.